The clone carrying this T cell receptor delta chain has only one observation. What it binds is not known. Extracted RNA was reverse transcribed into cDNA. Multiplex PCR used pooled V-gene forward primers and a constant-region reverse primer to amplify CDR3s. TCRdb re-called the multiplex PCR reads via CATT. This table has some 23,000 delta-chain clones, 25% to 30% appearing once. The sorted cells were CD3+ Vdelta1+ Vdelta2- thymocytes from alphabeta-depleted thymus. Sorted Vdelta1+ thymocytes were about 97% to 99.6% pure. The data derive from a study of Vδ1+ human thymocytes. CDR3 length: 16 amino acids. Germline V gene sequence: CDR1 TSWWSYY, CDR2 QGS. The V end lost 2 bases, the J end lost 1 base, and 14 bases lay between the germline ends. Study-wide points: Highly polyclonal TRG and TRD repertoires with Gaussian CDR3 length distributions appeared in thymus. Around 20% of thymic delta-chain sequences were Vdelta2, with few Vdelta3, unlike blood Vdelta1+ controls.

The source is a boy under two years old who had congenital heart surgery. This chain joins TRDV1 and TRDJ1, with unresolved D. Sequencing was carried out using Vdelta1+ gamma-delta thymocytes from the thymus. Regarding subset: FACS-sorted CD3+ TCRalphabeta- TCRVdelta1+ TCRVdelta2- thymocytes. CDR3 nucleotide sequence: TGTGCTCTTGGGGAAGACGGATCTACGACCACCGATAAACTCATCTTT. Translation: CALGEDGSTTTDKLIF.